This section outlines one TCR beta chain sequence together with its context. It lacks a known antigen. Per-base qualities were not stored, and no clone one base away is much larger. The CDR3 contains 14 residues, cysteine and phenylalanine counted. Here the CDR3 DNA is all that survives: 42 bases in frame from base 1. Cut back by 3 bases and 0 bases, the V and J ends lie 10 bases apart. Sequences SGHRS (CDR1) and YFSETQ (CDR2) are obtained from the germline V gene. In total, 500 to 700 healthy bone marrow donors made up the cohort. Cohort members were all nominally healthy when sampled, although unrecorded immune exposures were likely present. The donor tested CMV seropositive, placing the donor among the 289 seropositive members of the cohort. A peripheral blood sample was collected from each donor, and TCR beta sequencing was performed on peripheral blood mononuclear cells. Genomic DNA extraction from the blood cell samples was performed with the Qiagen DNeasy Blood Extraction Kit.

The data were taken from a study of cytomegalovirus exposure and HLA in healthy donors (dated 2017 in TCRdb). Study-level background: According to an earlier analysis of a few hundred of the donors, 150 million to 200 million T cells yielded roughly 110 million unique TCR beta sequences and 250 to 350 Gb of sequence data. An early release covering 550 to 700 HLA-typed donors comprised approximately 300 gigabases of sequencing data and around 85 million unique TCR sequences. Of the 300 to 450 genotyped donors, about 84% fell in the genetic ancestry cluster associated with self-reported Caucasian donors. The study aimed to test whether cataloging public T cell receptors could reveal signatures of past pathogen exposure. Using immunosequencing, the study profiled T cell repertoires from 666 subjects and related those repertoires to cytomegalovirus serostatus. Besides the first cohort of hundreds of subjects, a separate validation cohort made up of roughly 120 different subjects was used. The study combined high-throughput TCR immunosequencing, statistical association of individual TCRs with disease status, and machine learning to predict cytomegalovirus infection status. To study patterns of TCR occurrence, a later analysis re-analyzed previously published TCR beta repertoires from around 700 donors and added high-resolution HLA genotyping. Rather than drawing on any new phenotypic data, the later analysis identified candidate immune exposures from TCR beta sequences and the way those sequences occurred across donors. To decide whether each TCR beta V gene segment behaved as functional or pseudogenic, an earlier analysis of several hundred of the donors relied on high-throughput TCR beta sequencing. Alongside the repertoire data, information on donor age, sex, ethnicity and CMV serostatus was compiled. In a later genetic analysis, genome-wide SNP genotypes for 398 of the 666 donors were used, and that subset was treated as a discovery cohort. All discovery cohort repertoires had been generated on a single sequencing platform. Class I and class II HLA loci were covered by the typing at four-digit resolution. Typing coverage differed by locus: A, B, C, DRB1 and DQB1 were typed in roughly 620-630 donors, DQA1 in 522, DPA1 in nearly 610, and DPB1 in just under 490. Because of strong linkage in the cohort, roughly five DR-DQ haplotypes were treated as single units for association and clustering. Among some 410 genotyped donors of the cohort, an average of approximately 220,000 unique TCR beta nucleotide sequences was sequenced per donor, of which about 18% were non-productive. Here is what the overall study found, with its caveats: Presence/absence analyses assumed roughly uniform sequencing depth across donors, an assumption that may not hold. A later analysis found that most CMV-associated TCR beta chains appeared HLA-restricted, with HLA associations seemingly driven largely by CMV exposure. CMV serostatus was the only immune exposure information available for the cohort. An earlier analysis of 587 of the donors showed that most TCR beta V segments appeared in productive rearrangements either about 87% or about 30% of the time, which broadly matched IMGT annotations. When HLA alleles, especially DR and DQ, strongly co-occurred, attributing TCR associations to individual alleles was difficult. A few of the identified cytomegalovirus-associated TCR beta chains were confirmed in vitro to be specific for cytomegalovirus antigens. A later analysis associated some 17,000 TCR beta sequences with specific HLA alleles at a false discovery rate of 0.05. In this cohort, only TCR beta chains were sequenced, and detectable features were limited by the absence of alpha or paired-chain data. A later analysis found that HLA-associated TCR beta chains were more clonally expanded and had lower generation probabilities than equally common non-associated chains. A later analysis found that TCR association rates varied across HLA loci, with DRB1 alleles showing the most associated TCRs and HLA-C alleles the fewest. The authors suggested that the approach could potentially be generalized to other disease states and immunological phenotypes. A total of around 150 TCR beta chains were listed by the study as associated with cytomegalovirus. A cluster of highly shared sequence variants was judged likely to represent a technical artifact of the sequencing pipeline. A further reported finding was that TCR beta sequences accurately predicted the HLA-A and HLA-B alleles for most subjects in the first cohort. Most TCR sequences were observed very rarely across donors, whereas some public TCRs were present in many individuals. Some IMGT-functional V segments, including TRBV6-2 and TRBV6-3, could not be told apart with the 87-base-pair reads, so those segments were excluded. An association between a missense DCLRE1C variant and V-gene and J-gene trimming of TCR beta chains was found in a later genetic analysis and replicated in an independent cohort. The earlier analysis of nearly 600 of the donors excluded 15 to 20 rarely observed V segments, including chromosome 9 orphons, because counts were too low. Because HLA typing was unavailable for some donors at each locus, only the typed subset was used in association tests. A later genetic analysis reported fewer N-insertions in productive TCRs among donors in an Asian-associated ancestry cluster than the approximately 670-donor mean. In both the original and validation cohorts, the classifier was reported to diagnose cytomegalovirus status with high specificity and sensitivity. Linkage disequilibrium might explain the correlated functional status among segregating V segments, but an unknown experimental factor could not be ruled out. In a later analysis, several top co-occurrence clusters were reported to appear linked to parvovirus B19, influenza, CMV and Epstein-Barr virus.

The protocol used for the library was the immunoSEQ multiplex PCR assay. The multiplex PCR relied on a mix of 60 forward primers for TCR Vbeta segments and 13 reverse primers for TCR Jbeta segments. The CDR3 region of rearranged TCR beta genes was amplified from genomic DNA with a multiplex PCR assay. The amplified TCR beta libraries were sequenced on the Illumina HiSeq System as 87-base-pair reads. As for the authors' bioinformatics: Across the 666 repertoires, a later analysis counted roughly 84 million unique TCR beta chains, approximately 12 million of which were shared by at least two donors. Raw reads were error-corrected and collapsed into unique sequences with a nearest-neighbor algorithm that merged closely related sequences to remove PCR and sequencing errors. V, D and J gene segments were assigned by aligning CDR3 sequences to IMGT reference sequences. For a sequence to be retained, a match of at least six nucleotides was required to both a V gene segment and a J gene segment. A rearrangement was called productive if the CDR3 had no stop codons and remained in frame with V and J, and every other rearrangement was called non-productive. Following IMGT convention, CDR3 was defined as the stretch from the second conserved V-encoded cysteine to the conserved J-encoded phenylalanine. Sequences without an unambiguous match to a single V gene segment were excluded from the earlier analysis of over 500 of the donors. In an earlier analysis of around 600 of the donors, V segments were called functional above 56.7% productive rearrangements and were called segregating when the between-donor standard deviation exceeded 5%. A statistical classification framework was developed to diagnose cytomegalovirus status using the catalog of TCR beta chain sequences. A later analysis assigned V and J genes by comparing TCR nucleotide sequences with IMGT/GENE-DB human TR gene sequences. In a later analysis, CDR3 sequences and most-parsimonious VDJ recombination scenarios were assigned using the TCRdist pipeline. In a later analysis, each TCR beta chain was defined by its CDR3 amino acid sequence together with its V-gene family, and reads without a unique V-gene family were excluded. As a way to deal with suspected cross-contamination and a sequencing artifact, a later analysis dropped roughly 600 nucleotide sequences that were highly shared and had low generation probability. In a later analysis, a clonal expansion index was calculated for each public chain from normalized within-repertoire ranks of inferred template counts. In a later analysis, generation probabilities were computed with a VDJ recombination model fitted to out-of-frame rearrangements, and the resulting probabilities were checked against IGoR. In a later analysis, hypergeometric tests were used to score TCR-TCR, TCR-HLA and TCR-CMV co-occurrence, with a repertoire-size bias correction applied to TCR pairs. False discovery rates were estimated in a later analysis by permuting HLA or CMV assignments 20 times. A later analysis grouped co-occurring TCRs with DBSCAN, adding TCRdist sequence similarity when clustering within HLA-allele-positive subsets. Co-occurrence clustering excluded repertoires with fewer than 30,000 or more than 120,000 public chains, plus five with anomalous nucleotide sharing. TCRdb holds this immuneACCESS table with in-frame rearrangements only. Some clones are missing; in checked studies, unresolved V genes explain under half, and the rest has no known cause. V, J and clone size are those of that table, while D and trimming were read from the DNA. The sample includes about 140,000 clones, with roughly 85% observed a single time. Jointly, the top ten make up 6.5% of the sample.

Material: PBMCs. The chain links TRBV5-1 with TRBJ2-7, with TRBD2 perhaps the D gene, on 5 matching bases. This TCR was recovered from a man aged 35 to 55 in good health and CMV-seropositive. CDR3 protein: CASSWIGSSYEQYF. The DNA sequence is given as TGCGCCAGCAGCTGGATTGGGAGCTCCTACGAGCAGTACTTC.